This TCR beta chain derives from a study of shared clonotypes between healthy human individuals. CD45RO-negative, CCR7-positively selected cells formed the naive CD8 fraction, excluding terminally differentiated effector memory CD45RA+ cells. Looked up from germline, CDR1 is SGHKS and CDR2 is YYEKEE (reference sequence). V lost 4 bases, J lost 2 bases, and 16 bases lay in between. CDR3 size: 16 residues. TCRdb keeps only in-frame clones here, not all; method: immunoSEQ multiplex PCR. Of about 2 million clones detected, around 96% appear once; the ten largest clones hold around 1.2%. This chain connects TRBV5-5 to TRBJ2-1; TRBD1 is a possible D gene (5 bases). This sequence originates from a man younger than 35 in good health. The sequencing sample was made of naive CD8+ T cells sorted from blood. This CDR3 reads CASSPARGITYNEQFF. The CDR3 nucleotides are TGTGCCAGCAGCCCTGCAAGGGGCATCACCTACAATGAGCAGTTCTTC.